The rows below give T cell receptor beta chains drawn from one sample of a study of response to subunit inactivated influenza vaccine. A single record per CDR3 protein comes from TCRdb applying MiXCR to the RT-PCR reads. Of about 570,000 distinct CDR3 sequences in the sample, about 10% were seen once. These data were also reused for a study on T cells expressing NK-cell markers.

This sample comprised PBMCs from blood, obtained on the day of vaccination. The receptors shown here come from a man aged 45-60 years who received an inactivated influenza vaccine. The CDR3 runs from the conserved cysteine through the conserved F or W. Fields, in order: V gene, CDR3 length, D gene, J gene, clone size, CDR3 DNA, CDR3 protein. D genes are given only for firm matches. For some rows the clone size is stated as once, few or many, or as a class when expanded; others skip it.

V gene: TRBV3-1; CDR3 length: 13; D gene: .; J gene: TRBJ2-7; clone size: few; CDR3 DNA: TGTGCCAGCAGCCAAGGCCGCGAAAACGAGCAGTACTTC; CDR3 protein: CASSQGRENEQYF
V gene: TRBV6-5; CDR3 length: 14; D gene: .; J gene: TRBJ2-5; clone size: few; CDR3 DNA: TGTGCCAGCAGTTACTCGTATAGCGAAAAGACCCAGTACTTC; CDR3 protein: CASSYSYSEKTQYF
V gene: TRBV9; CDR3 length: 14; D gene: .; J gene: TRBJ2-7; clone size: few; CDR3 DNA: TGTGCCAGCAGCGTAGCGGTGGACTCCTACGAGCAGTACTTC; CDR3 protein: CASSVAVDSYEQYF
V gene: TRBV6-2/TRBV6-3; CDR3 length: 16; D gene: .; J gene: TRBJ2-4; clone size: few; CDR3 DNA: TGTGCCAGCGCCTACTGGCAGGGGGGAGCCAAAAACATTCAGTACTTC; CDR3 protein: CASAYWQGGAKNIQYF
V gene: TRBV18; CDR3 length: 16; D gene: TRBD2; J gene: TRBJ2-7; clone size: few; CDR3 DNA: TGTGCCAGCTCACCGACCCCTAGCGGGAGAGGCTACGAGCAGTACTTC; CDR3 protein: CASSPTPSGRGYEQYF
V gene: TRBV30; CDR3 length: 13; D gene: TRBD1; J gene: TRBJ2-7; clone size: many; CDR3 DNA: TGTGCCTGTGGAACAGGGGTCTACGACGAGCAGTACTTC; CDR3 protein: CACGTGVYDEQYF
V gene: TRBV5-1; CDR3 length: 15; D gene: .; J gene: TRBJ2-1; clone size: many; CDR3 DNA: TGCGCCAGCAGCTTGGAGTGGGTAGCCTACAATGAGCAGTTCTTC; CDR3 protein: CASSLEWVAYNEQFF
V gene: TRBV19; CDR3 length: 17; D gene: TRBD2; J gene: TRBJ2-1; clone size: few; CDR3 DNA: TGTGCCAGTAGTATACCCCTGAGGGCGGGGGGGCACGATGAGCAGTTCTTC; CDR3 protein: CASSIPLRAGGHDEQFF
V gene: TRBV3-1; CDR3 length: 12; D gene: .; J gene: TRBJ1-4; clone size: few; CDR3 DNA: TGTGCCAGCAGCCAAGATCTAGGGAAACTGTTTTTT; CDR3 protein: CASSQDLGKLFF
V gene: TRBV9; CDR3 length: 14; D gene: TRBD1; J gene: TRBJ2-1; clone size: .; CDR3 DNA: TGTGCCAGCAGCACCTTACCGGGACAGGGAGTGCAGTTCTTC; CDR3 protein: CASSTLPGQGVQFF
V gene: TRBV7-8; CDR3 length: 16; D gene: TRBD2; J gene: TRBJ2-1; clone size: .; CDR3 DNA: TGTGCCAGCAGCTTAGAAGTAGCGGGGGGCTACAATGAGCAGTTCTTC; CDR3 protein: CASSLEVAGGYNEQFF
V gene: TRBV4-1; CDR3 length: 14; D gene: .; J gene: TRBJ2-5; clone size: .; CDR3 DNA: TGCGCCAGCAGCCAAGGAACAGGGTGGGAGACCCAGTACTTC; CDR3 protein: CASSQGTGWETQYF
V gene: TRBV27; CDR3 length: 16; D gene: TRBD2; J gene: TRBJ2-1; clone size: many; CDR3 DNA: TGTGCCGCAAAGGACAGCGGGAGTGTAAGAGGCAATGAGCAGTTCTTC; CDR3 protein: CAAKDSGSVRGNEQFF
V gene: TRBV2; CDR3 length: 15; D gene: TRBD2; J gene: TRBJ2-3; clone size: few; CDR3 DNA: TGTGCCAGCAGTGTACTAGCGGGGACGAGAGATACGCAGTATTTT; CDR3 protein: CASSVLAGTRDTQYF
V gene: TRBV7-2; CDR3 length: 13; D gene: TRBD1; J gene: TRBJ2-5; clone size: few; CDR3 DNA: TGTGCCAGCAGCTCACAGGGGATAGAGACCCAGTACTTC; CDR3 protein: CASSSQGIETQYF
V gene: TRBV6-5; CDR3 length: 10; D gene: .; J gene: TRBJ1-1; clone size: few; CDR3 DNA: TGTGCCCCGCTTGGTACTGAAGCTTTCTTT; CDR3 protein: CAPLGTEAFF
V gene: TRBV5-1; CDR3 length: 20; D gene: TRBD2; J gene: TRBJ2-3; clone size: few; CDR3 DNA: TGCGCCAGCAGCCCCCACCGATCATACGAGCGGGGGAGAAGCACAGATACGCAGTATTTT; CDR3 protein: CASSPHRSYERGRSTDTQYF
V gene: TRBV28; CDR3 length: 13; D gene: .; J gene: TRBJ1-5; clone size: few; CDR3 DNA: TGTGCCAGCACCCCCAGCCCCAATCAGCCCCAGCATTTT; CDR3 protein: CASTPSPNQPQHF
V gene: TRBV11-2; CDR3 length: 15; D gene: .; J gene: TRBJ1-1; clone size: .; CDR3 DNA: TGTGCCAGCAGCTTTTCTCTTGGGGGTTCCACTGAAGCTTTCTTT; CDR3 protein: CASSFSLGGSTEAFF
V gene: TRBV7-9; CDR3 length: 14; D gene: .; J gene: TRBJ2-4; clone size: few; CDR3 DNA: TGTGCCAGCAGCCGCGACAGTGCCAAAAACATTCAGTACTTC; CDR3 protein: CASSRDSAKNIQYF
V gene: TRBV6-1; CDR3 length: 13; D gene: TRBD1; J gene: TRBJ1-1; clone size: few; CDR3 DNA: TGTGCCAGCAGCACGACAGGGTTCACTGAAGCTTTCTTT; CDR3 protein: CASSTTGFTEAFF
V gene: TRBV10-1; CDR3 length: 13; D gene: .; J gene: TRBJ1-5; clone size: .; CDR3 DNA: TGCGCCAGCAGTTCCGAAAGCAATCAGCCCCAGCATTTT; CDR3 protein: CASSSESNQPQHF
V gene: TRBV7-8; CDR3 length: 15; D gene: TRBD2; J gene: TRBJ2-1; clone size: few; CDR3 DNA: TGTGCCAGCAGCTTAAGACCACTAGCGGCGGTTGAGCAGTTCTTC; CDR3 protein: CASSLRPLAAVEQFF
V gene: TRBV12-3/TRBV12-4; CDR3 length: 13; D gene: TRBD2; J gene: TRBJ2-2; clone size: few; CDR3 DNA: TGTGCAGCGGGGGGCGCGAACACCGGGGAGCTGTTTTTT; CDR3 protein: CAAGGANTGELFF